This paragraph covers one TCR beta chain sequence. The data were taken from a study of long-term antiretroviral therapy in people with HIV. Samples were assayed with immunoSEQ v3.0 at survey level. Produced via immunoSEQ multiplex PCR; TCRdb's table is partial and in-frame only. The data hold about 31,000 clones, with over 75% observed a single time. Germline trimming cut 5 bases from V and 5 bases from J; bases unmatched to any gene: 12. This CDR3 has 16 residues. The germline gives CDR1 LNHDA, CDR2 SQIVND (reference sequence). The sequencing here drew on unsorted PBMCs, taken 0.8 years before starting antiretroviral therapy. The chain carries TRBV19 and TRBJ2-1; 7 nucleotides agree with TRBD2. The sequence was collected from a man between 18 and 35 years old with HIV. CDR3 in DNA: TGTGCCAGTAGTTCTTCAACGGGACTACCCGACAATGAGCAGTTCTTC. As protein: CASSSSTGLPDNEQFF.